This T cell receptor beta chain came from a study of blood T cell repertoires in COVID-19. Study summary: Samples taken during acute and convalescent COVID-19 were collected in the United States, Italy and Spain.

V was shortened by 0 bases and J by 2 bases, with 11 bases between the two germline ends. Germline CDR1 is ENHRY and CDR2 is SYGVKD. The CDR3 runs 16 residues. Sequenced by immunoSEQ multiplex PCR; TCRdb stores in-frame clones only, minus some. The sample carries some 490,000 clones, around nine tenths recorded once. The sample comprised PBMCs or T cells enriched from blood (not recorded which). The rearrangement joins TRBV10-3 to TRBJ1-5, with D maybe TRBD1 (5 bases). The source of this sequence is a woman aged 55-69 years who had recovered from COVID-19. The CDR3 loop reads CAISESGRERNQPQHF. DNA of the CDR3: TGTGCCATCAGTGAGTCAGGCAGGGAACGCAATCAGCCCCAGCATTTT.